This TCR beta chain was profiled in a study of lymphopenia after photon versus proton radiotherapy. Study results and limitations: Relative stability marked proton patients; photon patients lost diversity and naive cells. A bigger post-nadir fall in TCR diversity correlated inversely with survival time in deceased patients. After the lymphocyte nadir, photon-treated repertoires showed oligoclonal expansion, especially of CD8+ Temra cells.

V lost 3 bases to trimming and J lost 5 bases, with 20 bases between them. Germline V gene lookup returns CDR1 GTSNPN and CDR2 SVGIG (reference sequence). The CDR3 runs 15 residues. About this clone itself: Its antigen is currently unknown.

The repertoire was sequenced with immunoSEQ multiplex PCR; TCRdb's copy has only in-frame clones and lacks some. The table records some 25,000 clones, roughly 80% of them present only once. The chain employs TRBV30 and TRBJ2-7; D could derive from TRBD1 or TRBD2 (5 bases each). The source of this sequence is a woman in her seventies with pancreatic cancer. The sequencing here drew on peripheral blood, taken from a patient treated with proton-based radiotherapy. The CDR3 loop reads CAWSGTGTPVDEQYF. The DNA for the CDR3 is TGTGCCTGGAGCGGAACTGGGACGCCCGTGGACGAGCAGTACTTC.